A single T cell receptor beta chain is shown here with its context. The V end was cut by 2 bases, the J end by 2 bases, with 10 bases between. The length of the CDR3 is 15 residues. Germline V gives CDR1 PRHDT, CDR2 FYEKMQ (reference sequence). The data stem from a study of cytomegalovirus exposure and HLA in healthy donors. The PCR had 60 Vbeta and 13 Jbeta primers. TCRdb keeps only in-frame clones here, not all; method: immunoSEQ multiplex PCR. The table lists fewer than 110,000 clones. The chain joins TRBV13 to TRBJ2-1, with D tentatively TRBD1 (6 bases). Material for sequencing was PBMCs. The sequence came from a middle-aged man in good health and CMV-seronegative. DNA of the CDR3: TGTGCCAGCAGCTTAATACAGGGCACCTACAATGAGCAGTTCTTC. It yields the protein CASSLIQGTYNEQFF.